This T cell receptor (beta chain) was obtained from a study of siplizumab effects on memory and regulatory T cells. The germline V gene has CDR1 SGHDT and CDR2 YYEEEE. Trimming stripped 1 base from V and 10 bases from J, with 18 bases between. The CDR3 spans 15 residues. A remark on this clone: Its matching antigen is unknown.

Study-wide results and limits: Confirmatory evidence of suppressive function in proliferating siplizumab-culture Tregs was not obtained. Relative to controls at 25% to 30%, mappable alloreactive CD4+ clones exhibited a mean Treg-derived proportion of around 65% with siplizumab.

Assay used: immunoSEQ multiplex PCR; TCRdb lists only in-frame clones, some missing. The table has approximately 91,000 clones, roughly 94% seen once. Sequences were obtained from CD8+ T cells sorted from blood. The V call is TRBV5-6, the J call TRBJ1-5; D not certain. The clonotype was recovered from a human donor in good health. CDR3 loop: CASSLTTASYPPQHF. CDR3 nucleotides: TGTGCCAGCAGCTTGACTACAGCGAGTTACCCCCCCCAGCATTTT.